This T cell receptor beta chain comes out of a study of sequential checkpoint blockade in melanoma. In the study overall: Maintenance nivolumab came after either treatment sequence.

The method was immunoSEQ multiplex PCR; TCRdb's version includes in-frame clones alone and lacks a portion of them. In the table there are roughly 2,000 clones, roughly a fifth of which are singletons. Between the trimmed V and J ends, which lost 8 bases and 0 bases, there was a span of 13 bases. This CDR3 is 14 amino acids long. The V gene's germline CDR1 is KGHSH and CDR2 LQKENI. This clone has a handful of counts. The treatment here: randomized to nivolumab then ipilimumab (arm A) or the reverse (arm B). This TCR was recovered from a human donor with melanoma. Sequencing used tumor tissue (inferred from file names), obtained from a patient given nivolumab and ipilimumab in sequence. The chain has TRBV18 and TRBJ1-1; D unresolved. CDR3 sequence (DNA): TGTGCCAGCCTCGGAGCGGCGATGAACACTGAAGCTTTCTTT. Its protein is CASLGAAMNTEAFF.